This T cell receptor (beta chain) was obtained from a study of T cell responses to AZD1222 COVID-19 vaccine. General study points: Sampling that yielded the repertoires occurred only after the peak T cell response. At 160-218 and 743-854, vaccine-associated CD4 TCRs were dominant, and they spanned spike. Donors skewed white British and female; clonal diversity was possibly underestimated.

In germline, CDR1 is DFQATT, CDR2 SNEGSKA (reference sequence). The CDR3 runs to 14 residues. V dropped 3 bases and J dropped 11 bases, with 22 bases sitting between them. Produced via immunoSEQ multiplex PCR; TCRdb's table is partial and in-frame only. This sample has 60,000 to 65,000 clones, with 84% found just once. Points on this clone: Its antigen is unknown.

This TCR derives from an adult in good health. Material: peripheral blood, obtained on day 0 of AZD1222 vaccination. The rearrangement joins TRBV20-1 to TRBJ1-2, with D unresolved. CDR3 sequence (DNA): TGCAGTGCTAGTGAGCGCCCCCTCCCAATGAGGTACACCTTC. Translating it yields CSASERPLPMRYTF.